These 10 T cell receptor beta chains were sequenced from one sample in a study of blood T cells in healthy people across ages. Sample-barcoded 5' priming and a J-beta primer mix drove a second PCR of about 6 to 12 cycles. TCRdb reprocessed the 5' RACE reads via MiXCR and lists one record per CDR3 protein. Counted here are approximately 780,000 distinct CDR3 sequences, 20% to 30% occurring once; the ten biggest clones make up around 2.9%. The same data also went into a second study, on T cells of mothers and their children.

The material sequenced was blood. Receptors originate from a boy between 10 and 17 years old in good health.

There are a few counts of this clonotype. The genes are TRBV7-2 and TRBJ2-1; D is possibly TRBD1 (6 bases). The V gene's germline CDR1 is SGHTA and CDR2 FQGNSA. The V and J ends lost 5 bases and 5 bases respectively, with 19 bases between them. The CDR3 extends over 16 amino acids. The CDR3 DNA is TGTGCCAGCAGCCCGCAAGTAGCGAGGGGGAACAATGAGCAGTTCTTC. It codes for CASSPQVARGNNEQFF.

The chain links TRBV5-6 to TRBJ2-5; the match to TRBD2 covers 13 bases. The CDR3 totals 14 residues. Trimming at V came to 5 bases and at J to 3 bases, leaving 1 base not matched to a gene. Germline assignment: CDR1 SGHDT and CDR2 YYEEEE. The CDR3: CASRGTSGEETQYF. In DNA form, the CDR3 reads TGTGCCAGCAGAGGGACTAGCGGGGAAGAGACCCAGTACTTC.

Details on this clonotype: Sequence at one end of the junction differs from germline and may be a read error. The chain couples TRBV6-2 or TRBV6-3 to TRBJ2-3; 7 nucleotides align to TRBD2. The CDR3 runs to 13 residues. Germline V gives CDR1 MNHEY, CDR2 SVGEGT. Written as DNA, the CDR3 is TGTGCCAGCAGCTCCTCCGGGACTATCCCTCGTCCATTT. It specifies CASSSSGTIPRPF.

This clonotype was recorded a few times. The chain links TRBV12-3 or TRBV12-4 to TRBJ1-3, with D unclear. The CDR3 covers 12 residues. The ends were cut back, 7 bases at V and 0 bases at J, with 4 bases in the middle. CDR3 sequence (DNA): TGTGCCAGCACCGCCTCTGGAAACACCATATATTTT. Amino acids: CASTASGNTIYF.

This clonotype came up a few times. The CDR3 DNA reads TGTGCCAGCAGTCTCCAAAGACAGCAAGAGACCCAGTACTTC. As protein: CASSLQRQQETQYF. The rearrangement links TRBV28 to TRBJ2-5; perhaps TRBD1 as D (5 bases). The CDR3 length is 14 residues. Germline assignment: CDR1 MDHEN and CDR2 SYDVKM. V lost 5 bases and J 2 bases, leaving 12 bases between the germline ends.

This clonotype was seen a few times. The chain combines TRBV30 with TRBJ2-7, with no clear D. CDR1 and CDR2 (germline): GTSNPN, SVGIG (reference sequence). The V and J ends lost 4 bases and 3 bases respectively, with 13 bases between them. The CDR3 has 13 amino acids. CDR3 loop: CAWNLRLDYEQYF. In nucleotides, the CDR3 is TGTGCCTGGAACCTGAGGCTGGACTACGAGCAGTACTTC.

In this sample, this clonotype turned up many times. The rearrangement uses TRBV7-9 and TRBJ1-2; 7 bases are a match to TRBD1. J was trimmed by 5 bases and V by 1 base; bases with no gene match: 4. The CDR3 extends over 14 amino acids. Germline V gene data show CDR1 as SEHNR and CDR2 as FQNEAQ (reference sequence). CDR3 in amino acids: CASSLEGGAYGYTF. The CDR3 nucleotides read TGTGCCAGCAGCTTAGAAGGGGGCGCTTATGGCTACACCTTC.

This chain uses TRBV10-3 with TRBJ2-5; TRBD1 aligns across 10 bases. TRBJ2-7 explains the end of the DNA better; the J call may be wrong. CDR1 ENHRY and CDR2 SYGVKD come from the germline V gene. The CDR3 consists of 16 residues. In nucleotides, the CDR3 is TGTGCCATCCGCTCATGGGGACAGGGGATGGACGACGAGCAGTACTTC. Its translation is CAIRSWGQGMDDEQYF.

The chain employs TRBV29-1 and TRBJ1-2; D unclear. This CDR3 contains 14 residues. The V gene lost 4 bases and the J gene lost 4 bases, with 16 bases spanning the gap. Germline V gene sequence: CDR1 SQVTM, CDR2 ANQGSEA. This CDR3 reads CSVAPGLGSYGYTF. The CDR3 DNA follows: TGCAGCGTTGCCCCGGGCCTAGGGAGCTATGGCTACACCTTC.

The V call is TRBV6-5, the J call TRBJ2-1; D is tentatively TRBD1 or TRBD2 (5 bases each). Germline V gene sequence: CDR1 MNHEY, CDR2 SVGAGI. This CDR3 spans 15 amino acids. V lost 2 bases and J 7 bases, leaving 15 bases between the germline ends. The CDR3 spells CASSYVGVSINEQFF. CDR3 nucleotide sequence: TGTGCCAGCAGTTACGTGGGGGTTTCTATTAATGAGCAGTTCTTC.